The 15 T cell receptor beta chains in this list originate from one sample, sequenced in a study of Ad26.COV2.S vaccination and SARS-CoV-2 variants (dated by TCRdb to about 2021). The protocol used for the library was the immunoSEQ multiplex PCR assay. TCRdb holds this immuneACCESS table with in-frame rearrangements only. Some clones are missing; in checked studies, unresolved V genes explain under half, and the rest has no known cause. This sample has 380,000 or so clones in its table, and roughly 90% of those were observed once. Clones ranked in the top ten supply 5% of the sample. This specimen's treatment or condition label, interpreted: roughly 19 received Ad26.COV2.S at low or high dose, single or two shots; several received placebo; per-sample allocation not given. For vaccine and placebo recipients, repertoires were sequenced using samples collected on day 63 after the first injection. The source was peripheral blood, collected in a trial of Ad26.COV2.S vaccine versus placebo. The source is a person between 18 and 60 years old who received the Ad26.COV2.S COVID-19 vaccine or a placebo.

This rearrangement joins TRBV13 to TRBJ2-1; D unresolved. Deletions cut 0 bases from V and 7 bases from J, with 7 bases between. Germline-derived CDR1 and CDR2 are PRHDT and FYEKMQ (reference sequence). The length of the CDR3 is 13 residues. The CDR3 spells CASSLGGGNEQFF. The CDR3, as DNA: TGTGCCAGCAGCTTAGGGGGTGGGAATGAGCAGTTCTTC.

The chain links TRBV7-8 to TRBJ2-1, with 16 positions matching TRBD2. Trimming cost V 3 bases and J 4 bases; bases outside gene matches: 9. CDR3 length: 19 amino acids. The germline V gene has CDR1 SGHVS and CDR2 FQNEAQ. Here the CDR3 reads CASSFSGTSGGAAYNEQFF. The CDR3 DNA follows: TGTGCCAGCAGCTTCTCCGGGACTAGCGGGGGGGCCGCATACAATGAGCAGTTCTTC.

This clone occurred once. The V and J genes are TRBV19 and TRBJ2-4; D is possibly TRBD1 (8 bases). Germline V gene sequence: CDR1 LNHDA, CDR2 SQIVND (reference sequence). This CDR3 is built from 15 residues. Trimming removed 5 bases from V and 5 bases from J, with 16 bases in between. The CDR3 DNA sequence: TGTGCCAGTAGTGAGACAGGGGAGGGTCAAAACATTCAGTACTTC. It codes for CASSETGEGQNIQYF. Combining the CDR3 with reference TRBV19 and TRBJ2-4 gives the whole variable domain DGGITQSPKYLFRKEGQNVTLSCEQNLNHDAMYWYRQDPGQGLRLIYYSQIVNDFQKGDIAEGYSVSREKKESFPLTVTSAQKNPTAFYLCASSETGEGQNIQYFGAGTRLSVL.

The chain links TRBV7-3 to TRBJ2-1; D might be TRBD1 or TRBD2, each matching 5 bases. V was clipped by 4 bases and J by 4 bases, with 14 bases between them. This CDR3 spans 15 amino acids. Looked up from germline, CDR1 is SGHTA and CDR2 is FQGTGA. CDR3 DNA sequence: TGTGCCAGCAGCTCTTGGGACGGTACATACAATGAGCAGTTCTTC. Residues: CASSSWDGTYNEQFF.

The chain employs TRBV29-1 and TRBJ2-7; unclear D gene. The CDR3 runs to 11 residues. Trimming cost V 0 bases and J 5 bases, with 5 bases left between them. Germline values: CDR1 SQVTM, CDR2 ANQGSEA. CDR3 DNA sequence: TGCAGCGTTGAAGAGTCAGACGAGCAGTACTTC. Its protein is CSVEESDEQYF.

The rearrangement joins TRBV28 to TRBJ1-1; D unresolved. Germline assignment: CDR1 MDHEN and CDR2 SYDVKM. There are 14 residues in the CDR3. V was shortened by 5 bases and J by 1 base, with 11 bases between the two germline ends. The CDR3 DNA reads as TGTGCCAGCAGTCCCCCCCGGCAGAACACTGAAGCTTTCTTT. It specifies CASSPPRQNTEAFF.

The J gene is TRBJ1-2, the V gene TRBV19; TRBD1 agrees at 7 bases. The V and J ends lost 1 base and 6 bases, in that order; junction bases with no gene match: 8. The CDR3 has 15 amino acids. CDR1 and CDR2 (germline): LNHDA, SQIVND (reference sequence). CDR3 sequence reads: CASSIADREGNGYTF. The CDR3 coding sequence is TGTGCCAGTAGTATAGCCGACAGGGAGGGGAATGGCTACACCTTC. The entire variable domain, with the rest obtained from reference TRBV19 and TRBJ1-2, is as follows: DGGITQSPKYLFRKEGQNVTLSCEQNLNHDAMYWYRQDPGQGLRLIYYSQIVNDFQKGDIAEGYSVSREKKESFPLTVTSAQKNPTAFYLCASSIADREGNGYTFGSGTRLTVV.

The chain carries TRBV9 and TRBJ1-2; a possible D gene is TRBD1 (5 bases). V lost 0 bases, J lost 4 bases, and 10 bases lay in between. The CDR3 has 14 amino acids. The germline gives CDR1 SGDLS, CDR2 YYNGEE. The DNA for the CDR3 is TGTGCCAGCAGCGTAGGGGGGACTCTCTATGGCTACACCTTC. It is translated as CASSVGGTLYGYTF. Supplemented by reference TRBV9 and TRBJ1-2, the full variable domain reads DSGVTQTPKHLITATGQRVTLRCSPRSGDLSVYWYQQSLDQGLQFLIQYYNGEERAKGNILERFSAQQFPDLHSELNLSSLELGDSALYFCASSVGGTLYGYTFGSGTRLTVV.

V gene TRBV11-2 combines with J gene TRBJ1-5; the match to TRBD1 covers 7 bases. Germline assignment: CDR1 SGHAT and CDR2 FQNNGV. Trimming cost V 5 bases and J 2 bases; bases outside gene matches: 3. This CDR3 is built from 14 residues. The CDR3 region is CASSPGTGNQPQHF. As DNA, the CDR3 is TGTGCCAGCAGCCCGGGGACAGGCAATCAGCCCCAGCATTTT.

This clone was detected only once. This chain's CDR3 is CASSLDRPNYNEQFF. The CDR3 region has the DNA TGTGCCAGCAGCTTAGACAGGCCGAACTACAATGAGCAGTTCTTC. The V gene is TRBV7-8, the J gene TRBJ2-1; tentative D call: TRBD1 (5 bases). V shed 1 base and J shed 3 bases, with 10 bases lying between them. CDR3 length: 15 amino acids. Germline V gene sequence: CDR1 SGHVS, CDR2 FQNEAQ.

The chain is built from TRBV7-2 and TRBJ2-1; 7 bases fit TRBD2. CDR1 is SGHTA, CDR2 FQGNSA, per germline. The CDR3 is 14 amino acids. V lost 1 base to trimming and J lost 4 bases; unmatched junction nucleotides: 1. CDR3 protein: CASSLVGRYNEQFF. Here the CDR3 DNA reads TGTGCCAGCAGCTTAGTCGGGAGGTACAATGAGCAGTTCTTC.

The chain joins TRBV30 to TRBJ1-1; D not resolved. Deletions cut 2 bases from V and 6 bases from J, with 10 bases between. The germline CDR1 and CDR2 sequences are GTSNPN and SVGIG (reference sequence). The CDR3 length is 12 residues. CDR3 residues: CAWSRTGAEAFF. CDR3 in DNA: TGTGCCTGGAGTCGAACTGGTGCTGAAGCTTTCTTT.

This rearrangement joins TRBV6-5 to TRBJ2-1; D possibly corresponds to TRBD2 (6 bases). V was cut by 6 bases and J by 5 bases, with 14 bases left in between. The germline gives CDR1 MNHEY, CDR2 SVGAGI. This CDR3 comprises 14 residues. CDR3 protein: CASRSWGEDNEQFF. The CDR3 coding sequence is TGTGCCAGCAGATCGTGGGGGGAGGACAATGAGCAGTTCTTC.

The chain couples TRBV7-2 to TRBJ1-1; TRBD1 might be the D (5 bases). The CDR3 sequence is 14 residues long. Trimming left V 1 base short and J 5 bases short, with 11 bases between. Germline CDR1 SGHTA, CDR2 FQGNSA. The CDR3 DNA reads as TGTGCCAGCAGCTTAGAAGCAGGGTCGACTGAAGCTTTCTTT. Translated: CASSLEAGSTEAFF.

This clone was counted between two and nine times. The chain links TRBV2 to TRBJ1-5; the D gene is possibly TRBD1 (5 bases). V lost 10 bases and J lost 0, with 10 bases in between. This CDR3 is 13 amino acids long. Germline assignment: CDR1 SNHLY and CDR2 FYNNEI. CDR3 sequence reads: CANQTDSNQPQHF. CDR3 DNA: TGTGCCAACCAGACAGATAGCAATCAGCCCCAGCATTTT.